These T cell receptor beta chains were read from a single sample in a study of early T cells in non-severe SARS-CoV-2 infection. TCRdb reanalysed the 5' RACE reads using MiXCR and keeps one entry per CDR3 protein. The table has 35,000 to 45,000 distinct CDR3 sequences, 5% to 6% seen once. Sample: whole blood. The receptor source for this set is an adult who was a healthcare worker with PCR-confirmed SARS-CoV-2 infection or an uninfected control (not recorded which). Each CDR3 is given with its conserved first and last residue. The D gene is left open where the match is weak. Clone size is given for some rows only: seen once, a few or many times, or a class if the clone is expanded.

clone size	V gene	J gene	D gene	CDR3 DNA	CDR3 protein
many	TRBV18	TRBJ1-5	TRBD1	TGTGCCAGCTCAGAAAGACCGGGACAGGGGACTTATAGCAATCAGCCCCAGCATTTT	CASSERPGQGTYSNQPQHF
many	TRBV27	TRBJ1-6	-	TGTGCCAGCAGCCGCTTAGACAATTCACCCCTCCACTTT	CASSRLDNSPLHF
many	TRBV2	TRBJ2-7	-	TGTGCCAGCGGGACGGAAAAGCTCTCCTACGAGCAGTACTTC	CASGTEKLSYEQYF
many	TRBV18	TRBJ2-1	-	TGTGCCAGCTCCGCGGGGCAGTCCCAGGAGCAGTTCTTC	CASSAGQSQEQFF
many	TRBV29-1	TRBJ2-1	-	TGCAGCGCCGGGGCTAGCAATGAGCAGTTCTTC	CSAGASNEQFF
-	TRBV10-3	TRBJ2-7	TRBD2	TGTGCCAGTGGGACTAGCGGGGGTTCCTACGAGCAGTACTTC	CASGTSGGSYEQYF
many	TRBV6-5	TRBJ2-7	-	TGTGCCAGCACTTCCCGAACAGGGGAGGGATACGAGCAGTACTTC	CASTSRTGEGYEQYF
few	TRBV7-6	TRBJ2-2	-	TGTGCCAGCAGCTCCCGGGGCGGGGAGCTGTTTTTT	CASSSRGGELFF
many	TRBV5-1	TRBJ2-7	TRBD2	TGCGCCAGCAGCTACCGACTAGCGGGAGGGCCCGTCGAGCAGTACTTC	CASSYRLAGGPVEQYF
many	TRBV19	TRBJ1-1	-	TGTGCCAGTAGTAAACAGGGATTGAAGAACACTGAAGCTTTCTTT	CASSKQGLKNTEAFF
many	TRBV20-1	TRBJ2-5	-	TGCAGTGCACAGAAGGGGGGGCAAGAGACCCAGTACTTC	CSAQKGGQETQYF
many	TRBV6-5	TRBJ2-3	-	TGTGCCAGCAGCCGCACTAGAACAGATACGCAGTATTTT	CASSRTRTDTQYF
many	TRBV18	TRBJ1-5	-	TGTGCCAGCTCTCCCGTTGGAGGGGCCGGGCAGCCCCAGCATTTT	CASSPVGGAGQPQHF
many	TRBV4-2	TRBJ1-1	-	TGTGCCAGCAGCCAAGGAGGTACAATGAACACTGAAGCTTTCTTT	CASSQGGTMNTEAFF
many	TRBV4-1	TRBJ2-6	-	TGCGCCAGCAGCCAAGGAGTAGCCCTCTCTGGGGCCAACGTCCTGACTTTC	CASSQGVALSGANVLTF
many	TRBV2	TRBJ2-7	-	TGTGCCAGCCTTGACACTCCGGGAACCTACGAGCAGTACTTC	CASLDTPGTYEQYF
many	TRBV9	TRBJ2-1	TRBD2	TGTGCCAGCAGCCGTTCTCCAGCGGGGGGGTCCTACAATGAGCAGTTCTTC	CASSRSPAGGSYNEQFF
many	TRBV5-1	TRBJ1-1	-	TGCGCCAGCAGCTTGGGGCCCCTTGGGGGGACTGAAGCTTTCTTT	CASSLGPLGGTEAFF
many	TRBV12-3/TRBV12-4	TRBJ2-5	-	TGTGCCAGCAGCCACAGTGTTACAGGAGAGACCCAGTACTTC	CASSHSVTGETQYF
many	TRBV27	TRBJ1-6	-	TGTGCCAGCAGTTTACAGCTCCTGAACAGTCATTCACCCCTCCACTTT	CASSLQLLNSHSPLHF
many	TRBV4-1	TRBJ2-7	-	TGCGCCAGCAGCCAAGACAGGGCAAGTGGCTACGAGCAGTACTTC	CASSQDRASGYEQYF
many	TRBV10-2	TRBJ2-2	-	TGCGCCAGCATCGGGGGCGTACTCACCGGGGAGCTGTTTTTT	CASIGGVLTGELFF
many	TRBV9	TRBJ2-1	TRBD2	TGTGCCAGCAATGGACTAGCGGGGGGAGGTTACAATGAGCAGTTCTTC	CASNGLAGGGYNEQFF
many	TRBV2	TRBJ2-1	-	TGTGCCAGCAGTGAAGGGACCGTTAGTCGTTTCGATGAGCAGTTCTTC	CASSEGTVSRFDEQFF
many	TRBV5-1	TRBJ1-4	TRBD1	TGCGCCAGCGGACAGGGGGACCTTAATGAAAAACTGTTTTTT	CASGQGDLNEKLFF
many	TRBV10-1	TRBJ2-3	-	TGCGCCAGCAGTCTAAGGGACACAGATACGCAGTATTTT	CASSLRDTDTQYF
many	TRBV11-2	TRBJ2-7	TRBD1	TGTGCCAGCAGCGCCGGACAGGGTAGGGAGCAGTACTTC	CASSAGQGREQYF
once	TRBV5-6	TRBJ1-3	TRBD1	TGTGCCAGCAGGCCGGGACAGGGGGACACCATATATTTT	CASRPGQGDTIYF
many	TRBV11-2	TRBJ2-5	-	TGTGCCAGCAGCCCGGGTTCAAGGCTCAAGGTGGAGACCCAGTACTTC	CASSPGSRLKVETQYF
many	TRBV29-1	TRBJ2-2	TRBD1	TGCAGCGCCGGACAGGTAGTGAACACCGGGGAGCTGTTTTTT	CSAGQVVNTGELFF
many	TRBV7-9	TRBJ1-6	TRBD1	TGTGCCAGCAGCTTATACAGGGGAGGCTCACCCCTCCACTTT	CASSLYRGGSPLHF
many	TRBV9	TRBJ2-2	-	TGTGCCAGCAGCGTAGTCGCCGTTTTCACCGGGGAGCTGTTTTTT	CASSVVAVFTGELFF
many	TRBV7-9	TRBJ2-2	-	TGTGCCAGCAGCTTATTAGCCGGTTTTCCCAACACCGGGGAGCTGTTTTTT	CASSLLAGFPNTGELFF
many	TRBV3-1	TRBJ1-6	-	TGTGCCAGCAGCCAAGATTTAAGGGGGGATTCACCCCTCCACTTT	CASSQDLRGDSPLHF
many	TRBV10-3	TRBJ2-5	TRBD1	TGTGCCATCAGTGTTCAGGGGGTAGAGACCCAGTACTTC	CAISVQGVETQYF
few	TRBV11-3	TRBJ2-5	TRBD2	TGTGCCAGCAGCGTTAGCGGGGGCGCCCAAGAGACCCAGTACTTC	CASSVSGGAQETQYF
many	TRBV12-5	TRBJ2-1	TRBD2	TGTGCTAGTCACCAAGCGGGGTCCTACAATGAGCAGTTCTTC	CASHQAGSYNEQFF
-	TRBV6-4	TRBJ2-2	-	TGTGCCAGCAGTCCAGCGGTCGAAACCGGGGAGCTGTTTTTT	CASSPAVETGELFF
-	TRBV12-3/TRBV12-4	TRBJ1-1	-	TGTGCCAGCAGTCAATCCCCGGGACCCCAGAACATTGAAGCTTTCTTT	CASSQSPGPQNIEAFF
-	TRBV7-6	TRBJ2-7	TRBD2	TGTGCCAGCAGCCCGAGCGGGGTCTCCTACGAGCAGTACTTC	CASSPSGVSYEQYF
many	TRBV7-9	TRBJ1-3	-	TGTGCCAGCAGCTCCCCTCCTGGAAACACCATATATTTT	CASSSPPGNTIYF
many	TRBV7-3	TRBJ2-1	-	TGTGCCAGCAGCTTAGGGGGGGCTAACTACAATGAGCAGTTCTTC	CASSLGGANYNEQFF
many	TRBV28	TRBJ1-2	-	TGTGCCAGCAGTAGTATGCGTTATGGCTACACCTTC	CASSSMRYGYTF
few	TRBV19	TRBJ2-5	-	TGTGCCAGTAGTCAAAACGCCAGGGCCCAAGAGACCCAGTACTTC	CASSQNARAQETQYF
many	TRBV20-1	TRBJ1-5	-	TGCAGTGCTGACCCGGGGGGGTATCAGCCCCAGCATTTT	CSADPGGYQPQHF
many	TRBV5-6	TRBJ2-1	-	TGTGCCAGCAGCGCTGCGGAGGGCCCACGGTACAATGAGCAGTTCTTC	CASSAAEGPRYNEQFF
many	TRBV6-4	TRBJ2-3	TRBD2	TGTGCCAGCAGTGACTCTAGCGGGAGGGCCACAGATACGCAGTATTTT	CASSDSSGRATDTQYF
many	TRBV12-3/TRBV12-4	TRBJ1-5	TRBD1	TGTGCCAGCAGTTTCCGGACAGGGATCGATAGCAATCAGCCCCAGCATTTT	CASSFRTGIDSNQPQHF
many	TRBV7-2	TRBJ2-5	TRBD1	TGTGCCAGCAAAACAGGGGTCCAAGAGACCCAGTACTTC	CASKTGVQETQYF
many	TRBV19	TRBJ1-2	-	TGTGCCAGTAGTATAGTAGGCAGGGGCGTTTTCGGCTACACCTTC	CASSIVGRGVFGYTF
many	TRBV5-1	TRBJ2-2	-	TGCGCCAGCAGCTTGGTCGCAGGGGCGGACACCGGGGAGCTGTTTTTT	CASSLVAGADTGELFF
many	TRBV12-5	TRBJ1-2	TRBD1	TGTGCTAGTGGTTTGGTACCGGGGACAGTCTATGGCTACACCTTC	CASGLVPGTVYGYTF
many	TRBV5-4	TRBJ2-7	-	TGTGCCAGCAGAGATGGGACTTCGCCCCCCTACGAGCAGTACTTC	CASRDGTSPPYEQYF
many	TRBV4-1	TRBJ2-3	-	TGCGCCAGCAGCCAGATGAGGGGTGCAGATACGCAGTATTTT	CASSQMRGADTQYF
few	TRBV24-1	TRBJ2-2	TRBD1	TGTGCCACCGGAGTTATCGGACAGGGAAGTACCGGGGAGCTGTTTTTT	CATGVIGQGSTGELFF
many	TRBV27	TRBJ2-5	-	TGTGCCAGCGGGGTTCGTAACGAAGAGACCCAGTACTTC	CASGVRNEETQYF
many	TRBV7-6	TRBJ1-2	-	TGTGCCAGCAGCCACGCCCCCTCCGGGACACCTGAAGGGTATGGCTACACCTTC	CASSHAPSGTPEGYGYTF
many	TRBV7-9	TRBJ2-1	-	TGTGCCAGCGAGCGGGTTTCTTACAATGAGCAGTTCTTC	CASERVSYNEQFF
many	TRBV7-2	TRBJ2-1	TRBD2	TGTGCCAGCAGCTTAGTAGCGGGACCCTACAATGAGCAGTTCTTC	CASSLVAGPYNEQFF
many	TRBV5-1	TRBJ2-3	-	TGCGCCAGCAGCTTGGCTGGGACTCGGACAGATACGCAGTATTTT	CASSLAGTRTDTQYF